One T cell receptor beta chain is described in this entry. This specimen belongs to a study of blood T cell repertoires in COVID-19. About the research overall: Acute-phase and convalescent COVID-19 samples originated in the United States, Italy and Spain.

How the authors handled the data: Amplification of reference gene primers provided the estimated nucleated cell counts. The method was immunoSEQ multiplex PCR; TCRdb's version includes in-frame clones alone and lacks a portion of them. Clone size and V and J calls were adopted from that table, with D and trimming inferred from the DNA. The sample holds about 80,000 clones; around 78% are singletons and the top ten take more than 15%. CDR1 SGHTA and CDR2 FQGTGA come from the germline V gene. Trimming removed 5 bases from V and 6 bases from J; junction bases left unmatched: 7. The CDR3 runs 14 residues.

The material sequenced was peripheral blood. The sequence derives from a human donor in a cohort sampled during active COVID-19. This chain connects TRBV7-3 to TRBJ2-5; 9 bases fit TRBD1. The CDR3 loop reads CASSPGTGIKTQYF. CDR3 DNA sequence: TGTGCCAGCAGCCCAGGGACAGGGATCAAGACCCAGTACTTC.